These 26 T cell receptor beta chains were all obtained from the same sample, sequenced in a study of beta chain features in type 1 diabetes. Of the isolated RNA, all was reverse transcribed, and so the sequenced material was expressed TCRB transcripts. The table came from immunoSEQ multiplex PCR; TCRdb's copy has only in-frame clones and leaves some out. This sample has 640,000 or so clones, with around 15% found just once. Study-level results: Significant though moderate, a shortening of TCRB CDR3s appeared in all four CD4+ subsets of Type 1 diabetes patients.

Their antigen targets remain unknown. The source material was naive CD4+ T cells from blood. Every receptor here comes from a young man with type 1 diabetes.

The chain carries TRBV4-3 and TRBJ2-7, with D unclear. Trimming took off 4 bases at V and 2 bases at J, with 15 bases between the two ends. The CDR3 totals 15 residues. CDR1 is LGHNA, CDR2 YSLEER, per germline. CDR3 nucleotide sequence: TGCGCCAGCAGCCCGTCAGGATTGCAGCCCTACGAGCAGTACTTC. Translated: CASSPSGLQPYEQYF.

The V call is TRBV7-9, the J call TRBJ2-6; D remains unclear. CDR3 size: 17 residues. Deletions cut 5 bases from V and 0 bases from J, with 14 bases between. From germline, CDR1 is SEHNR and CDR2 FQNEAQ (reference sequence). CDR3 nucleotide sequence: TGTGCCAGCAGCGCCTTCCCGACGGGCTCTGGGGCCAACGTCCTGACTTTC. This sequence encodes CASSAFPTGSGANVLTF.

This clone came up a few times. This rearrangement joins TRBV9 to TRBJ2-7, with TRBD2 matching 12 bases. The ends lost 4 bases at V and 5 bases at J; junction bases unmatched: 10. Germline assignment: CDR1 SGDLS and CDR2 YYNGEE. This CDR3 region has 16 residues. The CDR3 DNA is TGTGCCAGCAGCCCCAGACCGACTAGCGGGGGAAACGAGCAGTACTTC. Residues: CASSPRPTSGGNEQYF.

This chain links TRBV9 with TRBJ2-2; 13 bases fit TRBD2. After removal of 1 base from V and 6 bases from J, the junction contained 3 bases not matched to a gene. The CDR3 has 16 amino acids. Per germline, CDR1 SGDLS and CDR2 YYNGEE. In nucleotides, the CDR3 is TGTGCCAGCAGCGTATCGGGACTAGCGGGGTCCGGGGAGCTGTTTTTT. This translates into CASSVSGLAGSGELFF.

The J gene is TRBJ2-7, the V gene TRBV5-4; 8 bases match TRBD2. Germline loops: CDR1 SGHNT, CDR2 YYREEE (reference sequence). The CDR3 extends over 16 amino acids. V was clipped by 1 base and J by 3 bases; unmatched bases: 9. This CDR3 is CASSLSRGGPNYEQYF. CDR3 bases: TGTGCCAGCAGCTTGTCTCGCGGGGGGCCCAACTACGAGCAGTACTTC.

For this clone: The sample carries other DNA sequences with the same CDR3. The chain joins TRBV7-9 to TRBJ2-1, with 12 bases identical to TRBD2. CDR1 is SEHNR, CDR2 FQNEAQ, per germline (reference sequence). The V and J ends lost 5 bases and 6 bases, in that order; junction bases with no gene match: 2. The CDR3 contains 14 residues. The CDR3 DNA follows: TGTGCCAGCAGCCTGGGACTAGCGGGCAATGAGCAGTTCTTC. This encodes CASSLGLAGNEQFF.

The chain carries TRBV9 and TRBJ2-4; D gene ambiguous. CDR1 SGDLS and CDR2 YYNGEE come from the germline V gene. The CDR3 covers 12 residues. V was cut by 0 bases and J by 9 bases, with 7 bases left in between. The CDR3 DNA sequence: TGTGCCAGCAGCGTAGATTTCGGCATTCAGTACTTC. This translates into CASSVDFGIQYF.

This clone was counted between two and nine times. The genes are TRBV29-1 and TRBJ2-6; D is unresolved. Germline V gives CDR1 SQVTM, CDR2 ANQGSEA. V lost 0 bases and J lost 0, with 9 bases in between. The CDR3 is 16 amino acids. The CDR3 bases are TGCAGCGTTGAAGAGCTCAGCCTCTCTGGGGCCAACGTCCTGACTTTC. Protein: CSVEELSLSGANVLTF.

This clone was seen more than once but under ten times. The genes are TRBV7-3 and TRBJ1-1; D uncertain. V lost 4 bases, J lost 3 bases, and 9 bases lay in between. Germline assignment: CDR1 SGHTA and CDR2 FQGTGA. This CDR3 is built from 13 residues. Written as DNA, the CDR3 is TGTGCCAGCAGCTATACAGAGGACACTGAAGCTTTCTTT. It translates to CASSYTEDTEAFF. Based on the CDR3 plus reference TRBV7-3 and TRBJ1-1, the full variable domain is GAGVSQTPSNKVTEKGKYVELRCDPISGHTALYWYRQSLGQGPEFLIYFQGTGAADDSGLPNDRFFAVRPEGSVSTLKIQRTERGDSAVYLCASSYTEDTEAFFGQGTRLTVV.

This clone was observed a handful of times. The J gene is TRBJ2-7, the V gene TRBV7-9, with TRBD1 identical over 9 bases. This CDR3 comprises 15 residues. The ends lost 6 bases at V and 2 bases at J; junction bases unmatched: 8. Germline values: CDR1 SEHNR, CDR2 FQNEAQ (reference sequence). The CDR3 region is CASSASGTGPYEQYF. CDR3 nucleotide sequence: TGTGCCAGCAGTGCTTCGGGGACAGGGCCCTACGAGCAGTACTTC. Variable domain in full (rest from reference TRBV7-9 and TRBJ2-7): DTGVSQNPRHKITKRGQNVTFRCDPISEHNRLYWYRQTLGQGPEFLTYFQNEAQLEKSRLLSDRFSAERPKGSFSTLEIQRTEQGDSAMYLCASSASGTGPYEQYFGPGTRLTVT.

The genes are TRBV2 and TRBJ1-1; D not resolved. Germline CDR1 reads SNHLY; CDR2 reads FYNNEI. CDR3 length: 14 amino acids. Between the trimmed V and J ends, which lost 4 bases and 1 base, there was a span of 10 bases. The CDR3 coding sequence is TGTGCCAGCAGTGGGCGGATAAAGAACACTGAAGCTTTCTTT. Its protein product is CASSGRIKNTEAFF. Looking up the rest from reference TRBV2 and TRBJ1-1 gives the full variable domain: EPEVTQTPSHQVTQMGQEVILRCVPISNHLYFYWYRQILGQKVEFLVSFYNNEISEKSEIFDDQFSVERPDGSNFTLKIRSTKLEDSAMYFCASSGRIKNTEAFFGQGTRLTVV.

This clone was found a few times. The chain employs TRBV18 and TRBJ1-2, with D possibly being TRBD1 (5 bases). The V end was cut by 3 bases, the J end by 8 bases, with 19 bases between. The CDR3 spans 15 residues. Germline values: CDR1 KGHSH, CDR2 LQKENI. The CDR3 sequence is CASSPPSQGSGGYTF. The DNA for the CDR3 is TGTGCCAGCTCACCCCCATCTCAGGGATCGGGCGGCTACACCTTC.

This clone was counted between two and nine times. The chain is built from TRBV7-2 and TRBJ2-1; maybe TRBD2 (5 bases). The CDR3 contains 16 residues. The germline V gene encodes CDR1 SGHTA and CDR2 FQGNSA. V was clipped by 3 bases and J by 5 bases, with 17 bases between them. The chain's CDR3 is CASSFPPGGSDNEQFF. CDR3 coding DNA: TGTGCCAGCAGCTTCCCCCCAGGAGGTTCAGACAATGAGCAGTTCTTC.

The chain couples TRBV7-3 to TRBJ1-2, with TRBD1 as a possible D gene (5 bases). Germline loops: CDR1 SGHTA, CDR2 FQGTGA. Trimming took off 0 bases at V and 3 bases at J, with 11 bases between the two ends. The CDR3 runs to 15 residues. CDR3 DNA sequence: TGTGCCAGCAGCTTAACGGCTTCGGGGGACTATGGCTACACCTTC. Amino acids: CASSLTASGDYGYTF.

V gene TRBV18 combines with J gene TRBJ1-2, with a weak D call TRBD1 (5 bases). V dropped 0 bases and J dropped 2 bases, with 13 bases sitting between them. The V gene's germline CDR1 is KGHSH and CDR2 LQKENI. The CDR3 sequence is 16 residues long. The CDR3 DNA reads as TGTGCCAGCTCACCACCGGCAGCTCAGGGAAACTATGGCTACACCTTC. Translated: CASSPPAAQGNYGYTF. Drawing the rest from reference TRBV18 and TRBJ1-2, the complete variable domain is NAGVMQNPRHLVRRRGQEARLRCSPMKGHSHVYWYRQLPEEGLKFMVYLQKENIIDESGMPKERFSAEFPKEGPSILRIQQVVRGDSAAYFCASSPPAAQGNYGYTFGSGTRLTVV.

The sample holds one count of this clone. This may be a read error: a much more frequent sequence differs by one nucleotide. Other DNA variants within this sample encode the same CDR3. The chain uses TRBV7-2 and TRBJ2-3; no firm D call. This CDR3 is built from 11 residues. Trimming cost V 1 base and J 6 bases, with 2 bases left between them. Germline loops: CDR1 SGHTA, CDR2 FQGNSA. The CDR3 DNA follows: TGTGCCAGCAGCTTAGTCGATACGCAGTATTTT. Protein sequence: CASSLVDTQYF. The entire variable domain, with the rest obtained from reference TRBV7-2 and TRBJ2-3, is as follows: GAGVSQSPSNKVTEKGKDVELRCDPISGHTALYWYRQSLGQGLEFLIYFQGNSAPDKSGLPSDRFSAERTGGSVSTLTIQRTQQEDSAVYLCASSLVDTQYFGPGTRLTVL.

The chain joins TRBV7-9 to TRBJ1-2; D perhaps matches TRBD1 (6 bases). Germline CDR1 and CDR2: SEHNR and FQNEAQ (reference sequence). CDR3 length: 14 residues. Trimming pared 1 base from V and 8 bases from J, leaving 14 bases between. CDR3: CASSLEGDAGGYTF. The CDR3 DNA follows: TGTGCCAGCAGCTTAGAGGGGGACGCGGGAGGCTACACCTTC.

In regard to this clone: This may arise from a read error, as a much more abundant clone is one base away. Other DNA sequences in the sample encode the same CDR3. V usage is TRBV5-4 and J usage is TRBJ1-1; the D is unclear. Trimming cost V 2 bases and J 2 bases, with 1 base left between them. This CDR3 is 11 amino acids long. CDR1 and CDR2 from the germline V gene are SGHNT and YYREEE (reference sequence). As DNA, the CDR3 is TGTGCCAGCAGCTTCAACACTGAAGCTTTCTTT. This translates into CASSFNTEAFF.

This clone has only a few counts. The chain carries TRBV7-6 and TRBJ2-7; TRBD1 matches at 8 bases. From germline, CDR1 is SGHVS and CDR2 FNYEAQ. V shed 2 bases, J shed 10 bases, and the junction held 7 bases outside the gene matches. This CDR3 region has 13 residues. This CDR3 is CASSLTTGAIQYF. The DNA for the CDR3 is TGTGCCAGCAGCTTAACGACAGGGGCGATACAGTACTTC.

This chain connects TRBV6-5 to TRBJ1-2; no clear D. V shed 3 bases and J shed 2 bases, with 7 bases lying between them. The CDR3 sequence is 13 residues long. Germline V lookup: CDR1 MNHEY, CDR2 SVGAGI. The CDR3 region is CASSYRTNYGYTF. The CDR3 coding sequence is TGTGCCAGCAGTTATAGGACCAACTATGGCTACACCTTC.

The V call is TRBV9, the J call TRBJ1-2; D gene ambiguous. Trimming cost V 0 bases and J 7 bases, with 13 bases left between them. Germline CDR1 is SGDLS and CDR2 is YYNGEE. This CDR3 is built from 14 residues. The CDR3: CASSVEHEVGGYTF. The CDR3 coding sequence is TGTGCCAGCAGCGTAGAACATGAGGTCGGTGGCTACACCTTC.

This clone showed up just a few times. CDR3 residues: CASSLGPGNTIYF. DNA for the CDR3: TGTGCCAGCAGCTTAGGGCCCGGAAACACCATATATTTT. This rearrangement joins TRBV7-3 to TRBJ1-3; D not resolved. The CDR3 runs 13 residues. Trimming left V 2 bases short and J 4 bases short, with 6 bases between. CDR1 and CDR2 (germline): SGHTA, FQGTGA.

This rearrangement joins TRBV6-5 to TRBJ1-5; D may be TRBD1 (6 bases). The germline CDR1 and CDR2 sequences are MNHEY and SVGAGI. The CDR3 has 14 amino acids. Trimming pared 8 bases from V and 7 bases from J, leaving 18 bases between. The CDR3 sequence is CASGLQGKGQPQHF. In DNA, the CDR3 is TGTGCCAGCGGGTTACAGGGAAAAGGCCAGCCCCAGCATTTT.

This clone was found a few times. The chain combines TRBV30 with TRBJ1-1, with D uncertain. The CDR3 spans 13 residues. The germline V gene encodes CDR1 GTSNPN and CDR2 SVGIG (reference sequence). V lost 5 bases, J lost 2 bases, and 12 bases lay in between. CDR3 coding DNA: TGTGCCTGGGGATTACTTAGAAACACTGAAGCTTTCTTT. This translates into CAWGLLRNTEAFF.

This clone was seen many times. The rearrangement links TRBV14 to TRBJ2-1, with D possibly matching TRBD2 (6 bases). Germline assignment: CDR1 SGHDN and CDR2 FVKESK. Trimming shortened V by 0 bases and J by 6 bases, and 15 bases separated the two germline ends. This CDR3 spans 16 amino acids. In DNA, the CDR3 is TGTGCCAGCAGCCAAGATGCGGGACTCGGTATCAATGAGCAGTTCTTC. It specifies CASSQDAGLGINEQFF.

The V call is TRBV6-5, the J call TRBJ2-1, with 7 bases matching TRBD2. The CDR3 extends over 15 amino acids. CDR1 is MNHEY, CDR2 SVGAGI, per germline. J lost 4 bases, V lost 6 bases, and 9 bases had no gene match. This CDR3 reads CASSRTSELYNEQFF. The CDR3 bases are TGTGCCAGCAGCCGCACTAGCGAGCTTTACAATGAGCAGTTCTTC.